This passage covers 2 T cell receptor beta chains from one sample sequenced in a study. Each CDR3 protein is one row after TCRdb ran MiXCR on the 5' RACE reads. This repertoire shows 45,000 to 55,000 distinct CDR3 sequences, around 25% found once; its top ten account for 2.5% to 3.5%. Sample: tumor-infiltrating naive CD4+ T cells sorted from the breast tumor. Specified subset: naive CD4+ T cells, CD4+CD45RA+CD25-. The receptors shown here come from a female donor with breast cancer.

This clonotype has at least ten counts. The V call is TRBV29-1, the J call TRBJ1-1, with D perhaps TRBD1 (5 bases). Trimming took 6 bases from V and 11 from J, leaving 16 bases between them. CDR3 length: 11 amino acids. CDR1 SQVTM and CDR2 ANQGSEA come from the germline V gene. The CDR3 loop reads CSVAQGSGAFF. The CDR3 bases are TGCAGCGTAGCTCAGGGTTCTGGGGCTTTCTTT.

For this clonotype: Germline is not matched at one junction end, which may reflect a read error. The chain uses TRBV7-9 and TRBJ1-5; possibly TRBD1 for D (6 bases). The germline V gene encodes CDR1 SEHNR and CDR2 FQNEAQ (reference sequence). The CDR3 covers 12 residues. Here the CDR3 reads CASSPDRGPQQF. The DNA of the CDR3 is TGTGCCAGCAGCCCAGACCGGGGGCCCCAGCAGTTT.